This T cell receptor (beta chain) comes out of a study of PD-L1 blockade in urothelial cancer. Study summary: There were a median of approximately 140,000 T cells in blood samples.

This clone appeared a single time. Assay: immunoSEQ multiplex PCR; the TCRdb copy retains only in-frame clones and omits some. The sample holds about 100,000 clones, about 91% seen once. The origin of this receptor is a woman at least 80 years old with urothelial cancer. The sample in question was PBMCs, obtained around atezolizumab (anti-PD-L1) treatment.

The CDR3 spells CASSSGTSARNEQFF. The CDR3 DNA follows: TGTGCCAGCAGCTCGGGGACTAGCGCCCGCAATGAGCAGTTCTTC. This chain joins TRBV7-6 and TRBJ2-1; TRBD2 matches 10 bases. J was trimmed by 6 bases and V by 4 bases; bases with no gene match: 6. Germline loops: CDR1 SGHVS, CDR2 FNYEAQ. The CDR3 has 15 residues.